This T cell receptor beta chain originates from a study of shared clonotypes between healthy human individuals (TCRdb year 2020). At the level of the whole study: The cohort included three men and two women between 18 and 49 years of age. For each donor, CD4 naive and CD4 memory were each run on three plates, CD8 naive on two plates, and CD8 memory on one plate. To estimate repertoire size and how much clonotype sharing occurs between individuals, the study deeply sequenced the blood TCR repertoires of about five healthy adults. To increase sequencing depth and limit assay-specific biases, different laboratories used diverse techniques to prepare libraries and sequence TCR repertoires. Each donor's leukapheresis produced roughly between roughly 0.94 and 9.5 billion PBMCs.

Donors were healthy HIV-negative adults with no recently reported acute infections or vaccinations. Only Caucasian adults living in Nashville, Tennessee, USA were represented among the donors. CD4+ T cells were enriched through magnetic negative selection, after which naive cells were positively selected on CD45RA and the remaining negative fraction served as the memory subset. After blood collection by leukapheresis, PBMCs were isolated using Ficoll-Histopaque density gradient centrifugation and then cryopreserved in the vapor phase of liquid nitrogen. Analytical flow cytometry was used to check the purity and quantity of each magnetically sorted T cell population. Genomic DNA was isolated from every sorted fraction and measured by UV absorbance on a Nanodrop 2000c. CDR1 and CDR2, looked up from the germline V gene, are SGDLS and YYNGEE. The CDR3 covers 16 residues, taking in both the cysteine and the phenylalanine. Only the CDR3 portion is preserved as DNA: 48 bases, with reading frame beginning at the first base. V gives up 0 bases and J gives up 3 bases, and the segment between their germline ends measures 13 bases.

Study-wide findings and limitations: Incomplete sequencing was indicated by rarefaction of sorted-subset datasets, despite the large sequencing depth. Sampling was limited to blood, and TCR repertoires in tissue likely differ from TCR repertoires in blood. Higher generation probabilities were observed for clonotypes shared by all four sorted-subset donors than for non-shared clonotypes. Estimated clonotype richness was generally larger for naive than for memory subsets. About 5% of naive CD4, roughly 3.6% of naive CD8, about 2.1% of memory CD4, and approximately 0.4% of memory CD8 clonotypes were shared across a few donors. Based on pairwise subsampling, the degree of clonotype sharing among donors was expected to be affected by sequencing depth. Because the study included only a small number of donors, the genetic and exposure-history diversity represented was limited.

This clone was picked up one time. Its antigen is currently not known. Nothing much larger sits one base from this clone, and base qualities are not available. TCR CDR3 regions were amplified from genomic DNA by multiplex PCR using the deep immunoSEQ assay. Extracted genomic DNA from each cell subset was spread evenly across all wells of several immunoSEQ 96-well plates, with each plate serving as a replicate. For sorted subsets, roughly 190 ng of genomic DNA, equivalent to roughly 30,000 T cell genomes, went into each replicate PCR. Purified libraries were quantified with a Qubit 3.0 fluorometer, sized on a Bioanalyzer 2100, and re-quantified with the KAPA Library Quantification kit. A separate single-read 150-cycle Illumina NextSeq 550 flow cell was used to sequence each immunoSEQ 96-well plate. The original pipeline was this. Because the immunoSEQ output included only junctional sequences and no quality scores, the filtering could not be the same as the filtering used for full-length reads. To assign V/J genes and CDR3, sequences were annotated using PyIR, a Python wrapper for IgBLAST v1.9, with IMGT germline references. Reads were removed for weak V/J assignments (E-value above 1e-6), missing CDR3, stop codons, out-of-frame junctions, or ambiguous translated residues. V3J clonotypes were defined as sequences sharing an identical inferred V gene, J gene, and CDR3 amino acid sequence. To compute the percentage overlap between repertoires, the number of shared unique clonotypes was divided by the size of the smaller repertoire. Three approaches were used to assess repertoire richness: RTK rarefaction, the Chao1 estimator, and Recon v2.1 estimates of unobserved clonotypes. OLGA was used to compute generation probabilities for all TCRbeta clonotypes that the gDNA method yielded from a few donors. Held by TCRdb, this immuneACCESS table contains in-frame sequences only and omits some clones. Under half of the omission traces to an unresolved V gene where checked; the cause of the rest is unknown. That table is the source of V, J and clone size, and D and trimming were worked out from the DNA. This sample has approximately 1,500,000 clones in its table, and roughly 95% of those were observed once. Approximately 1.2% of the sample rests with the top ten.

Recombination linked TRBV9 to TRBJ1-3; a tentative D call is TRBD1 (6 bases match). The receptor's source is a man aged 30 to 45 in good health. The sequenced material came from naive CD4+ T cells sorted from blood. The sample's cell subset or site, from its label and the paper: CD45RA+ positively selected. DNA sequence: TGTGCCAGCAGCGTAGAGGTCAGGGGTAATGGAAACACCATATATTTT. It encodes CASSVEVRGNGNTIYF.